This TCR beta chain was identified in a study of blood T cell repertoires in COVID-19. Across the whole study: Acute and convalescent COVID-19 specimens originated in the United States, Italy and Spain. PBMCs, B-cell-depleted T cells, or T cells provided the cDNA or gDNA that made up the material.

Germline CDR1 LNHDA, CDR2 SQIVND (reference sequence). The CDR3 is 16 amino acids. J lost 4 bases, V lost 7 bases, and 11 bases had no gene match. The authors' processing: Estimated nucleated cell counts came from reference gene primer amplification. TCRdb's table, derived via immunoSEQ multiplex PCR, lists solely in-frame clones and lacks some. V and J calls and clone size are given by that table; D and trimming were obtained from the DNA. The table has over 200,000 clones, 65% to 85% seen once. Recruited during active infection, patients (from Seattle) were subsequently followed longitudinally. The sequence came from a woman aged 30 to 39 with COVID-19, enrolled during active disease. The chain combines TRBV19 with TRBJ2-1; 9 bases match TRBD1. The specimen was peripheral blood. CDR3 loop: CASIGWTGVGYNEQFF. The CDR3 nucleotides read TGTGCCAGTATTGGTTGGACAGGGGTGGGGTACAATGAGCAGTTCTTC.